Listed below are T cell receptor beta chains from one sample, sequenced in a study of human T cells and chemical hapten exposure. TCRdb analysed the RACE reads with MiXCR anew, one entry per CDR3 protein. The sample lists under 85,000 distinct CDR3 sequences, 10% occurring once. The sequenced sample was whole blood, obtained in connection with sensitization to the hapten diphenylcyclopropenone (DPC). Every receptor here comes from a woman in her forties or fifties with alopecia areata. Some clones in this sample may be carry-over from other donors' samples. Both conserved end residues are part of each CDR3. Each record gives: V gene, clone size, D gene, J gene, CDR3 length, CDR3 DNA, CDR3 protein. The D gene is left open where the match is weak. The size entry is marked missing in some rows and otherwise reads once, few, many or a size class.

TRBV18,many,-,TRBJ1-5,14,TGTGCCAGCTCACCTAACCTTAGCAATCAGCCCCAGCATTTT,CASSPNLSNQPQHF
TRBV11-2,few,TRBD1,TRBJ2-5,14,TGTGCCAGCAGCTTCGGACAGGGGGCGGTGGCCCAGTACTTC,CASSFGQGAVAQYF
TRBV12-3/TRBV12-4,-,-,TRBJ2-7,14,TGTGCCAGCAGTTTGCATGGCCCCAACTACGAGCAGTACTTC,CASSLHGPNYEQYF
TRBV19,-,-,TRBJ2-2,12,TGTGCCAGTAGTCGCCGGACCGGGGAGCTGTTTTTT,CASSRRTGELFF
TRBV29-1,many,TRBD2,TRBJ2-1,15,TGCAGCGTAACTTCTCCACCTGGAGCGGGGGGTGAGCAGTTCTTC,CSVTSPPGAGGEQFF
TRBV12-3/TRBV12-4,-,TRBD1,TRBJ1-2,13,TGTGCCAGCGGGACAGGGCCGATTTATGGCTACACCTTC,CASGTGPIYGYTF
TRBV18,few,TRBD2,TRBJ2-7,17,TGTGCCAGCTCACCCTTAGGACTAGCGGGAGGTCCCTACGAGCAGTACTTC,CASSPLGLAGGPYEQYF
TRBV20-1,-,-,TRBJ2-1,15,TGCAGTGCCGAGAGGTTCGCTAGCTCTAGGAATGAGCAGTTCTTC,CSAERFASSRNEQFF
TRBV2,many,-,TRBJ2-1,13,TGTGCCAGCAGTGAATGGAAAAGCGCGTGGCAGTTCTTC,CASSEWKSAWQFF
TRBV20-1,few,TRBD2,TRBJ2-2,16,TGCAGTGCTAGAGATTTAAGCGGGGCGAACACCGGGGAGCTGTTTTTT,CSARDLSGANTGELFF
TRBV10-3,few,-,TRBJ2-7,17,TGTGCCATCAGTGAGTCGACTCGGGGTTTAAGTAGCTACGAGCAGTACTTC,CAISESTRGLSSYEQYF
TRBV30,-,TRBD1,TRBJ2-7,18,TGTGCCTGGAGTTGGTTTGGACAGGCGAGTCGGTCCGTGGGGGAGCAGTACTTC,CAWSWFGQASRSVGEQYF
TRBV20-1,many,-,TRBJ1-5,12,TGCAGTGCGGTGGGGGTTGGAAAGCCCCAGCATTTT,CSAVGVGKPQHF
TRBV10-2,many,TRBD2,TRBJ2-1,16,TGCGCCACAACCGGGCTAGCGGGAGGTTCCTACAATGAGCAGTTCTTC,CATTGLAGGSYNEQFF
TRBV28,-,-,TRBJ2-1,16,TGTGCCAGCAGTCTAATCAGAGGGAGCTCCTACAATGAGCAGTTCTTC,CASSLIRGSSYNEQFF
TRBV5-6,-,TRBD1,TRBJ1-1,15,TGTGCCAGCAGCCTACGACAGGGCACGAACACTGAAGCTTTCTTT,CASSLRQGTNTEAFF
TRBV5-4,-,-,TRBJ2-6,19,TGTGCCAGCAGCTTGGCGGGTCAGGCCTACCGCTCTGGGGCCAACGTCCTGACTTTC,CASSLAGQAYRSGANVLTF
TRBV12-3/TRBV12-4,few,-,TRBJ1-2,14,TGTGCCAGCACCCTAGGGACGGCCTCTCGCGGCTACACCTTC,CASTLGTASRGYTF
TRBV2,many,-,TRBJ1-5,13,TGTGCCAGCAGGGGTGAAGGCCCGCGGTCCCAGCATTTT,CASRGEGPRSQHF
TRBV28,many,-,TRBJ2-7,14,TGTGCCAGCGGAAGAGGGCGTAGCTCCTACGAGCAGTACTTC,CASGRGRSSYEQYF
TRBV19,-,-,TRBJ2-7,15,TGTGCCAGTAGTATAGGGCTAGCGCCGACCTACGAGCAGTACTTC,CASSIGLAPTYEQYF
TRBV7-9,few,TRBD2,TRBJ2-7,16,TGTGCCAGCAGCCGCGAGGCCGGGACTAGCGGAGGAGAGCAGTACTTC,CASSREAGTSGGEQYF
TRBV7-9,few,-,TRBJ2-2,12,TGTGCCAGCAGCTTAGAGTCCGGGGAGCTGTTTTTT,CASSLESGELFF
TRBV29-1,few,-,TRBJ2-7,13,TGCAGCGTCGCGAAGGGGGAGCTCTACGAGCAGTACTTC,CSVAKGELYEQYF
TRBV28,few,TRBD2,TRBJ2-7,16,TGTGCCAGCAGTCCGGTCTCGGGAGGGAGCTCCTACGAGCAGTACTTC,CASSPVSGGSSYEQYF
TRBV5-4,-,TRBD2,TRBJ2-2,19,TGTGCCAGCAGCTCGGGGAAGCTAGCGGGAGAGAAGGGCACCGGGGAGCTGTTTTTT,CASSSGKLAGEKGTGELFF
TRBV3-1,many,TRBD1,TRBJ1-1,15,TGTGCCAGCAGCCAACCCGGGACAGGGGGCTCTGAAGCTTTCTTT,CASSQPGTGGSEAFF
TRBV6-5,-,TRBD2,TRBJ2-5,14,TGTGCCAGCAGTCAACTAGCGGGTCCAGAGACCCAGTACTTC,CASSQLAGPETQYF
TRBV16,-,-,TRBJ1-5,15,TGTGCCAGCAGCCAAGTTGGGCAGGTCAGCCAGCCCCAGCATTTT,CASSQVGQVSQPQHF
TRBV6-1,-,-,TRBJ1-5,15,TGTGCCAGCAGTGAGCCGGGACGTTTGAATCAGCCCCAGCATTTT,CASSEPGRLNQPQHF
TRBV11-2,-,TRBD1,TRBJ2-1,15,TGTGCCAGCAGCTTACGGACAGGTAGTTACAATGAGCAGTTCTTC,CASSLRTGSYNEQFF
TRBV12-5,many,-,TRBJ1-6,14,TGTGCTAGTGGTTTGTTAGCTTATAATTCACCCCTCCACTTT,CASGLLAYNSPLHF
TRBV7-2,-,-,TRBJ1-5,14,TGTGCCAGCAGCTCCCGATACGGCAATCAGCCCCAGCATTTT,CASSSRYGNQPQHF
TRBV3-2,few,-,TRBJ2-7,16,TGTGCCAGCAGCCAAGAAACTAGCGGGAGCGTCGGCGAGCAGTACTTC,CASSQETSGSVGEQYF
TRBV20-1,few,TRBD1,TRBJ1-5,14,TGCAGTGCTAGTACACAGGGGGCGGTTCAGCCCCAGCATTTT,CSASTQGAVQPQHF
TRBV11-2,medium-sized,-,TRBJ2-3,14,TGTGCCAGCAGCTTGACCCCCCGGGGAGATACGCAGTATTTT,CASSLTPRGDTQYF
TRBV12-3/TRBV12-4,many,-,TRBJ1-1,14,TGTGCCAGCACTTTGCGAACTCTGAACACTGAAGCTTTCTTT,CASTLRTLNTEAFF